This TCR beta chain was found in a study of blood T cells in healthy people across ages. Whole-study context: Using template switching, researchers captured about one barcoded beta molecule for each two T cells.

Worth noting for this clonotype: Its antigen remains unidentified.

The CDR3 is made up of 16 amino acids. CDR1 is LGHNA, CDR2 YSLEER, per germline. With V trimmed by 4 bases and J by 7 bases, 7 bases remained unmatched. General observations from the study: The CMV status of each donor remained undetermined, and this could have confounded shifts in expanded clonotypes.

A J-beta primer mix and a sample-barcoded 5' primer were used in a second PCR of roughly 6 to 11 cycles. TCRdb reprocessed the 5' RACE reads via MiXCR and lists one record per CDR3 protein. This table has around 1.5 million distinct CDR3 sequences, approximately 59% appearing once. J is TRBJ2-1 and V is TRBV4-3; 13 positions agree with TRBD2. The TCR was taken from a man between 18 and 29 years old in good health. The sequencing sample was made of blood. For the CDR3, the DNA is TGCGCCAGCAGCCCCCTACTAGCGGGGGGGATAAATGAGCAGTTCTTC. This gives the protein CASSPLLAGGINEQFF.